This T cell receptor (beta chain) was profiled in a study of blood T cell repertoires in COVID-19. Study-level background: PBMCs, B-cell-depleted T cells, or T cells provided the cDNA or gDNA that made up the material.

Per germline, CDR1 SGHAT and CDR2 FQNNGV. The ends were cut back, 6 bases at V and 3 bases at J, with 11 bases in the middle. The CDR3 covers 13 residues. Assay used: immunoSEQ multiplex PCR; TCRdb lists only in-frame clones, some missing. The profile shows 300,000 to 450,000 clones, less than 90% of them singletons. The study drew participants aged about 18 to 89 years from about two dozen US areas. The source material was PBMCs or T cells enriched from blood (not recorded which). V and J are TRBV11-2 and TRBJ1-2, with D unresolved. This clonotype was sampled from a woman aged 30 to 39 who had recovered from COVID-19. Here the CDR3 reads CASRSGKDYGYTF. The CDR3 bases are TGTGCCAGCAGGTCCGGGAAGGACTATGGCTACACCTTC.